This is a list of T cell receptor beta chains from one sample in a study of cytomegalovirus exposure and HLA in healthy donors. Repertoires were generated with immunoSEQ multiplex PCR, while TCRdb's copy carries only in-frame clones and drops some. The table lists 200,000 or so clones, 65% to 90% of them singletons, with 13% in the top ten. Sequenced sample: PBMCs. Receptors were obtained from a woman aged 25 to 45 in good health and CMV-seropositive. Both conserved end residues are part of each CDR3. The D gene is left open where the match is weak. Rows may omit the clone size; those that give it use once, few, many or a size class.

J gene | clone size | V gene | D gene | CDR3 protein | CDR3 DNA
TRBJ2-2 | - | TRBV11-2 | - | CASSLGLGDTGELFF | TGTGCCAGCAGCTTGGGGCTAGGGGACACCGGGGAGCTGTTTTTT
TRBJ1-4 | - | TRBV30 | TRBD1 | CAWRAGTGLFSTNEKLFF | TGTGCCTGGAGGGCCGGGACAGGACTTTTCTCAACTAATGAAAAACTGTTTTTT
TRBJ2-1 | - | TRBV28 | - | CASSPRNEQFF | TGTGCCAGCAGTCCTCGCAATGAGCAGTTCTTC
TRBJ2-7 | - | TRBV27 | TRBD1 | CASSYGQGSPYEQYF | TGTGCCAGCAGTTACGGACAGGGTTCCCCCTACGAGCAGTACTTC
TRBJ2-7 | - | TRBV13 | TRBD2 | CASSSSLGTRTSGRLVQYF | TGTGCCAGCAGCTCCTCTCTCGGGACTCGGACTAGCGGGAGATTGGTGCAGTACTTC
TRBJ2-2 | once | TRBV5-1 | TRBD2 | CASSAGREVGGELFF | TGCGCCAGCAGCGCCGGACGGGAGGTCGGCGGGGAGCTGTTTTTT
TRBJ2-1 | - | TRBV29-1 | TRBD2 | CSVELAGGVDGAYNEQFF | TGCAGCGTTGAACTAGCGGGAGGAGTCGATGGGGCCTACAATGAGCAGTTCTTC
TRBJ2-2 | - | TRBV5-1 | - | CASSSTGQNTGELFF | TGCGCCAGCAGCTCGACAGGCCAGAACACCGGGGAGCTGTTTTTT
TRBJ2-3 | few | TRBV29-1 | - | CSVAWSVTDTQYF | TGCAGCGTTGCTTGGAGTGTCACAGATACGCAGTATTTT
TRBJ1-5 | - | TRBV28 | - | CATSGDQPQHF | TGTGCCACCTCAGGGGATCAGCCCCAGCATTTT
TRBJ2-5 | - | TRBV5-1 | - | CASSPQVRDNQETQYF | TGCGCCAGCAGCCCGCAGGTGAGGGACAATCAAGAGACCCAGTACTTC
TRBJ2-1 | once | TRBV5-4 | TRBD2 | CASATSGTNEQFF | TGTGCCAGCGCGACTAGCGGGACCAATGAGCAGTTCTTC
TRBJ2-1 | - | TRBV6-5 | - | CASSLGPGDYNEQFF | TGTGCCAGCAGTCTCGGTCCGGGGGATTACAATGAGCAGTTCTTC
TRBJ1-3 | - | TRBV6-1 | - | CASSEMRMARNTIYF | TGTGCCAGCAGTGAAATGAGGATGGCAAGAAACACCATATATTTT
TRBJ1-1 | - | TRBV7-9 | - | CASSLEIQANTEAFF | TGTGCCAGCAGCTTAGAGATCCAGGCGAACACTGAAGCTTTCTTT
TRBJ2-1 | few | TRBV6-1 | TRBD2 | CASSLAGSYNEQFF | TGTGCCAGCAGTTTAGCGGGATCCTACAATGAGCAGTTCTTC
TRBJ1-1 | - | TRBV19 | TRBD1 | CASSGQVRAEAFF | TGTGCCAGTAGTGGACAGGTTCGCGCTGAAGCTTTCTTT
TRBJ2-1 | - | TRBV29-1 | TRBD2 | CSGRLASYNEQFF | TGCAGCGGCCGACTAGCTTCCTACAATGAGCAGTTCTTC
TRBJ2-7 | - | TRBV7-6 | - | CASSLGSGTHEQYF | TGTGCCAGCAGCTTAGGGTCAGGTACCCACGAGCAGTACTTC
TRBJ1-2 | - | TRBV27 | TRBD1 | CASSALPGQVEWGGYTF | TGTGCCAGCAGCGCACTCCCCGGACAGGTGGAATGGGGCGGCTACACCTTC
TRBJ2-1 | - | TRBV5-1 | - | CASSYVVALNEQFF | TGCGCCAGCAGCTACGTCGTGGCCCTCAATGAGCAGTTCTTC
TRBJ2-7 | few | TRBV5-4 | TRBD2 | CASSLNPGTSGRDSYEQYF | TGTGCCAGCAGCCTCAACCCCGGGACTAGCGGCCGTGACTCCTACGAGCAGTACTTC
TRBJ2-1 | once | TRBV19 | - | CASSWDLDNEQFF | TGTGCCAGTAGTTGGGACTTGGACAATGAGCAGTTCTTC
TRBJ1-2 | few | TRBV30 | TRBD1 | CAWSADRGYGYTF | TGTGCCTGGAGTGCTGACAGGGGCTATGGCTACACCTTC
TRBJ1-2 | - | TRBV7-6 | TRBD1 | CASSSNRGFNYGYTF | TGTGCCAGCAGCTCAAACAGGGGGTTTAACTATGGCTACACCTTC
TRBJ1-1 | once | TRBV2 | - | CASRSGNPEAFF | TGTGCCAGCAGGAGCGGGAACCCTGAAGCTTTCTTT